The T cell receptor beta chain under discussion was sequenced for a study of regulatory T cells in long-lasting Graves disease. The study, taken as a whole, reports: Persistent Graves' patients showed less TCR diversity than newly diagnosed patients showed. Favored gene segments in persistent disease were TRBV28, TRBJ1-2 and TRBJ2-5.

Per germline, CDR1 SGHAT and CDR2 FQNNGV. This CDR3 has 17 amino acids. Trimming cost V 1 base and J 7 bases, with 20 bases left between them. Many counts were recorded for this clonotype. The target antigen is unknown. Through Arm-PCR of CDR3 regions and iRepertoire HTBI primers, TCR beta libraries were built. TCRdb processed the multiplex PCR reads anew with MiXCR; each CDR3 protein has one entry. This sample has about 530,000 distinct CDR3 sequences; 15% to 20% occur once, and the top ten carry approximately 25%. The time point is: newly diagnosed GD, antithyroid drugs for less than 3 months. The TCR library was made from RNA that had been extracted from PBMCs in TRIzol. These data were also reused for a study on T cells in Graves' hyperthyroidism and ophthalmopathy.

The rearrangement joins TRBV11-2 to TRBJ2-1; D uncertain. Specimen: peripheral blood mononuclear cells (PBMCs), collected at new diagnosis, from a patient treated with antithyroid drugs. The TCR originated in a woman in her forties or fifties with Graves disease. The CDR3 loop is CASSLVAILPQHNEQFF. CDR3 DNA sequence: TGTGCCAGCAGCTTAGTTGCTATACTCCCTCAACATAATGAGCAGTTCTTC.